Here is one T cell receptor (beta chain) with its context. Its antigen is currently unknown. This is likely a read error, given that the CDR3 carries no conserved phenylalanine or tryptophan at its end. With 2 bases clipped from V and 8 bases from J, the junction kept 20 bases outside the gene matches. This CDR3 contains 18 residues. Germline assignment: CDR1 MDHEN and CDR2 SYDVKM. The entry originates in a study of vaccination and CD4 T cells after COVID-19. Researchers used the Oncomine TCR Beta short-read assay to sequence DNA from cultured CD4+ T cells. TCRdb called the PCR reads again in MiXCR, with one record for every CDR3 protein. The top ten clones hold 13% to 15% of a sample with over 11,000 distinct CDR3 sequences, 20% to 25% of them seen once. Treatment defined: approximately 9-day PBMC culture with coronavirus spike peptide pools or control peptides (ViraFEST assay).

The sequenced sample was cultured CD4+ T cells from blood. The origin of this receptor is a human donor with COVID-19. V gene TRBV28 combines with J gene TRBJ1-1, with 7 bases lining up with TRBD1. The CDR3 bases are TGTGCCAGCAGTTTAATGGCCACCTCGACAGGGTACTCCCCCGAAGCTTTCTGT. It yields the protein CASSLMATSTGYSPEAFC.